This T cell receptor (beta chain) was recovered during a study of shared clonotypes between healthy human individuals. The count of this clone is one. As defined, naive CD8 cells were CD45RO-negative and positively selected for CCR7, with terminally differentiated effector memory CD45RA+ cells excluded. Trimming stripped 5 bases from V and 4 bases from J, with 12 bases between. CDR3 length: 15 residues. Germline V CDR1 and CDR2: SEHNR, FQNEAQ (reference sequence). Using immunoSEQ multiplex PCR, the repertoire was profiled, and TCRdb retains in-frame clones only, with some absent. The sample records millions of clones, about 93% being singletons.

The receptor was derived from a man between 18 and 29 years old in good health. Some clones in this sample may be carry-over from other donors' samples. V is TRBV7-9 and J is TRBJ2-6; the D is unclear. Sequencing input: naive CD8+ T cells from PBMCs. Here the CDR3 reads CASSPQSSGANVLTF. CDR3 coding DNA: TGTGCCAGCAGCCCTCAGTCTTCCGGGGCCAACGTCCTGACTTTC.